What follows are 25 T cell receptor beta chains derived from one specimen sequenced in a study of blood T cell repertoires in COVID-19. Generated by immunoSEQ multiplex PCR, the TCRdb table keeps only in-frame clones and is missing some. The table lists just over 60,000 clones, 70% to 85% of them singletons. Sequencing was done on a sample of peripheral blood. These receptors all come from an elderly woman with active or convalescent COVID-19.

The CDR3 coding sequence is TGTGCCAGCAGCGTAGAGCAGGGAAACACCGGGGAGCTGTTTTTT. Its translation is CASSVEQGNTGELFF. The chain couples TRBV9 to TRBJ2-2; weak D call: TRBD1 (5 bases). The CDR3 is made up of 15 amino acids. In germline, CDR1 is SGDLS, CDR2 YYNGEE. Trimming pared 0 bases from V and 2 bases from J, leaving 8 bases between.

The V and J genes are TRBV12-5 and TRBJ1-1; D perhaps matches TRBD1 (6 bases). Germline CDR1 is LGHNT and CDR2 is FRNRAP. The CDR3 extends over 15 amino acids. Trimming cost V 5 bases and J 4 bases, with 17 bases left between them. In DNA, the CDR3 is TGTGCTAGTGGTCTAGGTGGGGGCCTGGGCACTGAAGCTTTCTTT. Encoded protein: CASGLGGGLGTEAFF.

CDR3 region: CASRAGTENTEAFF. The DNA of the CDR3 is TGTGCCAGCAGGGCCGGGACAGAGAACACTGAAGCTTTCTTT. The chain combines TRBV2 with TRBJ1-1, with 7 positions matching TRBD1. Trimming cost V 6 bases and J 1 base; bases outside gene matches: 5. The V gene's germline CDR1 is SNHLY and CDR2 FYNNEI. The CDR3 runs 14 residues.

The count of this clone is one. CDR3 coding DNA: TGTGCCAGCAGGGACAGGGGCTATGGCTACACCTTC. Its protein is CASRDRGYGYTF. The rearrangement joins TRBV2 to TRBJ1-2; 9 bases line up with TRBD1. Germline CDR1 SNHLY, CDR2 FYNNEI. The CDR3 runs 12 residues. J gave up 4 bases and V 6 bases, and 0 bases lay outside the gene matches.

This chain uses TRBV5-1 with TRBJ1-1; D gene unclear. The germline V gene has CDR1 SGHRS and CDR2 YFSETQ. Deletions cut 0 bases from V and 0 bases from J, with 6 bases between. The CDR3 covers 14 residues. The CDR3 protein is CASSLVSMNTEAFF. The CDR3, as DNA: TGCGCCAGCAGCTTGGTCAGTATGAACACTGAAGCTTTCTTT. Supplemented by reference TRBV5-1 and TRBJ1-1, the full variable domain reads KAGVTQTPRYLIKTRGQQVTLSCSPISGHRSVSWYQQTPGQGLQFLFEYFSETQRNKGNFPGRFSGRQFSNSRSEMNVSTLELGDSALYLCASSLVSMNTEAFFGQGTRLTVV.

V and J are TRBV5-1 and TRBJ1-1, with D hard to call. V was trimmed by 0 bases and J by 1 base, leaving 7 bases between them. Germline lookup yields CDR1 SGHRS and CDR2 YFSETQ. CDR3 length: 14 residues. This chain's CDR3 is CASSLVPGNTEAFF. In nucleotides, the CDR3 is TGCGCCAGCAGCTTGGTTCCAGGGAACACTGAAGCTTTCTTT.

This clone was detected once. The chain combines TRBV5-4 with TRBJ1-1, with D hard to call. Germline V gene data show CDR1 as SGHNT and CDR2 as YYREEE (reference sequence). The V end was cut by 2 bases, the J end by 5 bases, with 7 bases between. The CDR3 contains 12 residues. This chain's CDR3 is CASSLRGTEAFF. CDR3 nucleotides: TGTGCCAGCAGCTTAAGAGGGACTGAAGCTTTCTTT. The full variable domain, rest sourced from reference TRBV5-4 and TRBJ1-1, is ETGVTQSPTHLIKTRGQQVTLRCSSQSGHNTVSWYQQALGQGPQFIFQYYREEENGRGNFPPRFSGLQFPNYSSELNVNALELDDSALYLCASSLRGTEAFFGQGTRLTVV.

The chain carries TRBV6-5 and TRBJ1-2; 8 nucleotides match TRBD1. Germline CDR1 MNHEY, CDR2 SVGAGI. The V gene end was trimmed by 6 bases and the J gene end by 7 bases; junction bases not matched to a gene: 7. This CDR3 comprises 13 residues. CDR3 nucleotides: TGTGCCAGCAGCAAACAGGGGGTCAGTGGCTACACCTTC. This gives the protein CASSKQGVSGYTF.

The chain employs TRBV6-5 and TRBJ1-3, with unresolved D. Trimming took 9 bases from V and 0 from J, leaving 6 bases between them. This CDR3 is 12 amino acids long. The germline V gene encodes CDR1 MNHEY and CDR2 SVGAGI. CDR3 amino acids: CASRSSGNTIYF. In DNA, the CDR3 is TGTGCCAGTAGAAGCTCTGGAAACACCATATATTTT.

This sequence joins TRBV30 and TRBJ1-5; perhaps TRBD1 as D (5 bases). The germline V gene has CDR1 GTSNPN and CDR2 SVGIG (reference sequence). The germline V and J ends were trimmed by 2 bases and 4 bases, with 12 bases remaining between them. The CDR3 contains 14 residues. The CDR3 region has the DNA TGTGCCTGGAGTCGGGGGACGAGAAATCAGCCCCAGCATTTT. Translating it yields CAWSRGTRNQPQHF.

The rearrangement uses TRBV30 and TRBJ1-2; TRBD1 agrees at 9 bases. The germline CDR1 and CDR2 sequences are GTSNPN and SVGIG (reference sequence). V trimming: 3 bases; J trimming: 5 bases; junction bases outside the gene matches: 7. CDR3 size: 14 residues. The CDR3 reads CAWSAGTGLYGYTF. The CDR3, as DNA: TGTGCCTGGAGCGCCGGGACAGGGTTATATGGCTACACCTTC.

This clone was seen a single time. The chain employs TRBV2 and TRBJ1-6; D is ambiguous. This CDR3 is built from 12 residues. Trimming took 4 bases from V and 9 from J, leaving 7 bases between them. Germline-derived CDR1 and CDR2 are SNHLY and FYNNEI. The CDR3 reads CASSVYRSPLHF. The CDR3, as DNA: TGTGCCAGCAGTGTTTATCGTTCACCCCTCCACTTT.

The chain carries TRBV6-5 and TRBJ2-1; 12 nucleotides line up with TRBD2. The V segment lost 8 bases and the J segment 7 bases; nucleotides outside the gene matches: 6. Germline values: CDR1 MNHEY, CDR2 SVGAGI. The CDR3 has 14 residues. The CDR3 reads CASGLAGFGNEQFF. CDR3 nucleotides: TGTGCCAGCGGACTAGCGGGGTTTGGGAATGAGCAGTTCTTC.

The table lists this clone with a count of one. The chain combines TRBV25-1 with TRBJ2-1; D perhaps matches TRBD2 (5 bases). The CDR3 has 13 amino acids. Trimming pared 4 bases from V and 3 bases from J, leaving 7 bases between. Germline V gene lookup returns CDR1 MGHDK and CDR2 SYGVNS. CDR3 region: CASSGADYNEQFF. For the CDR3, the DNA is TGTGCCAGCAGTGGAGCGGACTACAATGAGCAGTTCTTC.

In its sample, this clone was seen once. The chain combines TRBV5-1 with TRBJ1-5; D might be TRBD1 (6 bases). Germline values: CDR1 SGHRS, CDR2 YFSETQ. V was clipped by 0 bases and J by 7 bases, with 11 bases between them. CDR3 length: 14 amino acids. The CDR3 nucleotides are TGCGCCAGCAGCTTGGGAGGGGGTAGCCAGCCCCAGCATTTT. Translation: CASSLGGGSQPQHF.

V and J are TRBV19 and TRBJ1-6; 8 bases are a match to TRBD1. The CDR3 spans 17 residues. With V trimmed by 4 bases and J by 6 bases, 11 bases remained unmatched. In germline, CDR1 is LNHDA, CDR2 SQIVND (reference sequence). CDR3 region: CASSTDWTGTGNSPLHF. CDR3 nucleotides: TGTGCCAGTAGTACCGACTGGACAGGGACTGGTAATTCACCCCTCCACTTT.

For the CDR3, the DNA is TGTGCCAGCAGCTCCGAGAGGGTAGGCACTGAAGCTTTCTTT. Translated, it gives CASSSERVGTEAFF. The chain joins TRBV5-4 to TRBJ1-1; D call uncertain. V lost 3 bases and J 4 bases, leaving 13 bases between the germline ends. This CDR3 comprises 14 residues. Germline V gives CDR1 SGHNT, CDR2 YYREEE (reference sequence).

V is TRBV19 and J is TRBJ2-7, with 8 bases that match TRBD2. CDR1 and CDR2 from the germline V gene are LNHDA and SQIVND (reference sequence). The CDR3 is 15 residues long. Unmatched junction bases numbered 10, after V lost 6 bases and J lost 3 bases. The CDR3 region has the DNA TGTGCCAGTAGCCCGGGGGGGGTTGGCCTCTACGAGCAGTACTTC. It translates to CASSPGGVGLYEQYF.

The chain carries TRBV18 and TRBJ1-5; D is perhaps TRBD1 (6 bases). CDR1 KGHSH and CDR2 LQKENI come from the germline V gene. The CDR3 covers 14 residues. With 3 bases removed from V and 3 bases from J, the gap between germline ends came to 9 bases. The CDR3 region is CASSPSGDNQPQHF. CDR3 coding DNA: TGTGCCAGCTCACCTTCAGGGGACAATCAGCCCCAGCATTTT.

The V gene is TRBV20-1, the J gene TRBJ2-5, with D unresolved. The V gene's germline CDR1 is DFQATT and CDR2 SNEGSKA (reference sequence). The V end was cut by 3 bases, the J end by 3 bases, with 5 bases between. The CDR3 totals 11 residues. The DNA for the CDR3 is TGCAGTGCTAGCCCCAAAGAGACCCAGTACTTC. Encoded protein: CSASPKETQYF.

This sequence joins TRBV6-1 and TRBJ1-5; TRBD1 agrees at 8 bases. V lost 4 bases to trimming and J lost 4 bases; unmatched junction nucleotides: 9. This CDR3 is built from 16 residues. Germline V CDR1 and CDR2: MNHNS, SASEGT. CDR3 in amino acids: CASSVGQGSLNQPQHF. The DNA for the CDR3 is TGTGCCAGCAGTGTAGGACAGGGTAGTTTGAATCAGCCCCAGCATTTT.

The chain carries TRBV2 and TRBJ2-6; D is unclear. This CDR3 has 13 amino acids. Germline V CDR1 and CDR2: SNHLY, FYNNEI. Trimming left V 1 base short and J 5 bases short, with 3 bases between. The CDR3 is CASSEGRANVLTF. In DNA form, the CDR3 reads TGTGCCAGCAGTGAAGGGCGGGCCAACGTCCTGACTTTC. The variable domain in full, with the rest retrieved from reference TRBV2 and TRBJ2-6, is EPEVTQTPSHQVTQMGQEVILRCVPISNHLYFYWYRQILGQKVEFLVSFYNNEISEKSEIFDDQFSVERPDGSNFTLKIRSTKLEDSAMYFCASSEGRANVLTFGAGSRLTVL.

This chain uses TRBV3-1 (or the pseudogene TRBV3-2) with TRBJ1-1, with 11 bases that match TRBD1. CDR1 is LGHDT, CDR2 YNNKEL, per germline (reference sequence). The CDR3 has 17 residues. Trimming cost V 4 bases and J 3 bases; bases outside gene matches: 10. CDR3 sequence (DNA): TGTGCCAGCAGCCCTCCCCCGGGACAGGGGGTTCACACTGAAGCTTTCTTT. It translates to CASSPPPGQGVHTEAFF.

The chain is built from TRBV5-1 and TRBJ2-1; weak D call: TRBD1 (6 bases). Germline CDR1 is SGHRS and CDR2 is YFSETQ. V dropped 2 bases and J dropped 2 bases, with 14 bases sitting between them. The CDR3 has 16 amino acids. The CDR3 reads CASSLMLKGAYNEQFF. In DNA form, the CDR3 reads TGCGCCAGCAGCTTAATGTTGAAGGGGGCCTACAATGAGCAGTTCTTC.

The chain carries TRBV19 and TRBJ2-7; D not certain. V dropped 3 bases and J dropped 5 bases, with 14 bases sitting between them. CDR3 length: 14 amino acids. The V gene's germline CDR1 is LNHDA and CDR2 SQIVND (reference sequence). DNA of the CDR3: TGTGCCAGTAGTATTCTAAGCGCTCCAAACGAGCAGTACTTC. Protein product: CASSILSAPNEQYF.